The following is a TCR beta chain sequence with its context. Its antigen is unidentified. This entry comes from a study of cytomegalovirus exposure and HLA in healthy donors. The study, taken as a whole, reports: The authors reported that TCR beta sequences could predict HLA-A and HLA-B alleles. These predictions were accurate for most subjects in the first cohort. A later analysis linked a missense DCLRE1C variant to TCR beta V- and J-gene trimming. Relative to equally common others, HLA-associated TCR beta chains showed greater clonal expansion in a later analysis.

A multiplex PCR was run with 60 Vbeta primers and 13 Jbeta primers. TCRdb's copy holds only in-frame clones and misses some; the assay was immunoSEQ multiplex PCR. Counted here are about 99,000 clones, roughly 77% occurring once; the ten biggest clones make up 10%. Likely unrecorded immune exposures existed in these nominally healthy donors. V was clipped by 1 base and J by 0 bases, with 22 bases between them. This CDR3 contains 19 residues. The V gene's germline CDR1 is MGHRA and CDR2 YSYEKL. The rearrangement links TRBV4-1 to TRBJ2-7, with a weak D call TRBD2 (6 bases). The clonotype was recovered from a young woman in good health and CMV-seropositive. Sequencing input: PBMCs. This CDR3 reads CASSQGWASELPSSYEQYF. The CDR3 DNA sequence: TGCGCCAGCAGCCAAGGCTGGGCTAGCGAGCTACCTAGCTCCTACGAGCAGTACTTC.